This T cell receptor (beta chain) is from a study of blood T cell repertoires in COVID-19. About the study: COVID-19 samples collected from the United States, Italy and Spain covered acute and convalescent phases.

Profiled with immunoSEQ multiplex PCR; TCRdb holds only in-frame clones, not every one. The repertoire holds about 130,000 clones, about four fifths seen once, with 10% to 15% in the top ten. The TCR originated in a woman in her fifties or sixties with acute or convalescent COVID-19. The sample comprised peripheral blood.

The CDR3 spells CASGQGGYQPQHF. The CDR3 region has the DNA TGCGCCAGCGGGCAGGGGGGTTATCAGCCCCAGCATTTT. The chain employs TRBV10-2 and TRBJ1-5; 7 bases agree with TRBD1. Germline CDR1 is WSHSY and CDR2 is SAAADI. With V trimmed by 8 bases and J by 5 bases, 6 bases remained unmatched. The CDR3 has 13 amino acids.